This TCR beta chain was observed in a study of stem cell transplantation in POMP-related autoinflammatory disease. Overall study context: Before transplant: CD4+ naive skewing, low CD8+ proportions, reduced cytokine secretion. Study conclusions and caveats: PRAID patients trended toward lower TRB diversity and higher clonality in all analyzed T-cell subsets.

The V gene end was trimmed by 4 bases and the J gene end by 6 bases; junction bases not matched to a gene: 2. Germline assignment: CDR1 ENHRY and CDR2 SYGVKD. This CDR3 region has 13 residues. In the case of this clone: Its antigen is unknown.

Only in-frame clones appear in the TCRdb table, and some are missing; sequencing was by immunoSEQ multiplex PCR. The sample consists of over 25,000 clones, approximately 86% of them appearing once. The chain carries TRBV10-3 and TRBJ2-1; the match to TRBD1 covers 8 bases. The source material was CD4+ T cells from PBMCs, sampled before stem cell transplantation. This receptor was identified in a human donor with POMP-related autoinflammation and immune dysregulation (PRAID). CDR3: CAISADRVNEQFF. The DNA of the CDR3 is TGTGCCATCAGTGCGGACAGGGTCAATGAGCAGTTCTTC.